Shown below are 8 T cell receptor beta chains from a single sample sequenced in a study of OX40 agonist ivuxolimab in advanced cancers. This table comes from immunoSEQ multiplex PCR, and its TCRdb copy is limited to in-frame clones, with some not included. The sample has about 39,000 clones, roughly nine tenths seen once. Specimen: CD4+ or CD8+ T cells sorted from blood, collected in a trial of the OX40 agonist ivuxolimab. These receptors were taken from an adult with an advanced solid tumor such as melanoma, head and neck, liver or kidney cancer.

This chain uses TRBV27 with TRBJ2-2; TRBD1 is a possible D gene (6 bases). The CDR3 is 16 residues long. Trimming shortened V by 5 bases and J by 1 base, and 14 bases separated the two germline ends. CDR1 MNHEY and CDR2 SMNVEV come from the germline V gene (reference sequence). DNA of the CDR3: TGTGCCAGCAGTCCCCCGAGACAGGAGAACACCGGGGAGCTGTTTTTT. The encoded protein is CASSPPRQENTGELFF.

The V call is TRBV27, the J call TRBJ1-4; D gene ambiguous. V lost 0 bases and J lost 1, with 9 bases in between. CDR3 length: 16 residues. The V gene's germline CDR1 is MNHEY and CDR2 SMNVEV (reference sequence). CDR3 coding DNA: TGTGCCAGCAGTTTATCTGGGGTCGGAACTAATGAAAAACTGTTTTTT. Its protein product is CASSLSGVGTNEKLFF.

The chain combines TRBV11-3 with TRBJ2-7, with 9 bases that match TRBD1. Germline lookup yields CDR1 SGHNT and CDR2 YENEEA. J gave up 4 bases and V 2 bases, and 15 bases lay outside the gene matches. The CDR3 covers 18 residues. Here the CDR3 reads CASSLSPGGRTGEYEQYF. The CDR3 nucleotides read TGTGCCAGCAGCTTATCCCCTGGGGGAAGGACAGGGGAATACGAGCAGTACTTC.

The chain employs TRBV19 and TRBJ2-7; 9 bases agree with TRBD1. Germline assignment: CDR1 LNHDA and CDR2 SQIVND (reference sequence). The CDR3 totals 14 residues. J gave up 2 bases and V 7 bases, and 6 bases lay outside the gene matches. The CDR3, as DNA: TGTGCCAGTACCCCGGGACAGGGCCCCTACGAGCAGTACTTC. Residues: CASTPGQGPYEQYF.

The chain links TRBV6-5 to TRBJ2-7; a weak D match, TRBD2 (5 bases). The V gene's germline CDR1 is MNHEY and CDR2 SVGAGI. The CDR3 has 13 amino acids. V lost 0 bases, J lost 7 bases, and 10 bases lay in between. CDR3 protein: CASSYSTSGEQYF. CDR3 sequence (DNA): TGTGCCAGCAGTTACTCGACTTCGGGGGAGCAGTACTTC.

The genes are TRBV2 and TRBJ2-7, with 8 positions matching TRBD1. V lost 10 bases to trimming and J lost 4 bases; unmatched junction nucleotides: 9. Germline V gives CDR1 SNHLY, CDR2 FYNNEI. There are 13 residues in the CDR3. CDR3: CATQGQGAYEQYF. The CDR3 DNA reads TGTGCCACCCAAGGGCAGGGGGCTTACGAGCAGTACTTC.

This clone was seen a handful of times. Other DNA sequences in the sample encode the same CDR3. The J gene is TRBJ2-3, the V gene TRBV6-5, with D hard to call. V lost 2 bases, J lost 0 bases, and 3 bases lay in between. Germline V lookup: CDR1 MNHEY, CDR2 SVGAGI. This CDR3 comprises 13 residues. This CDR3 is CASSYGSTDTQYF. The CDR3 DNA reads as TGTGCCAGCAGTTACGGCAGCACAGATACGCAGTATTTT.

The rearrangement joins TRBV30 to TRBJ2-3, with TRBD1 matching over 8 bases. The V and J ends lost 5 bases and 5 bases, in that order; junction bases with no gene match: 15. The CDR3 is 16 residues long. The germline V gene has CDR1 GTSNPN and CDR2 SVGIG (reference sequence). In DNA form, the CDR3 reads TGTGCCTGGGCCGGTCTTACCCAGGGGGCAGGAGATACGCAGTATTTT. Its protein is CAWAGLTQGAGDTQYF. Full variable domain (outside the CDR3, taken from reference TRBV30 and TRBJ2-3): SQTIHQWPATLVQPVGSPLSLECTVEGTSNPNLYWYRQAAGRGLQLLFYSVGIGQISSEVPQNLSASRPQDRQFILSSKKLLLSDSGFYLCAWAGLTQGAGDTQYFGPGTRLTVL.